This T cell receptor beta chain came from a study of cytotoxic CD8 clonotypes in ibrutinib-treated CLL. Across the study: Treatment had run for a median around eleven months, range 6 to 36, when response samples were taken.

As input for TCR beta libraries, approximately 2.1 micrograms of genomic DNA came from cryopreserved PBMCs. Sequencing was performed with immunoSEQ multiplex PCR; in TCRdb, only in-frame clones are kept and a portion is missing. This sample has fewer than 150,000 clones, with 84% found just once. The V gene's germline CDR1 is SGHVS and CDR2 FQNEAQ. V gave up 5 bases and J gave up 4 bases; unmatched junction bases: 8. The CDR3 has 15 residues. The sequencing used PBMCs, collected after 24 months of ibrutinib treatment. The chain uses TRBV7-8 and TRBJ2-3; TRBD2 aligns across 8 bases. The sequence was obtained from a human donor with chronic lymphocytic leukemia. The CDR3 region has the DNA TGTGCCAGCAGCCGCGGGACTAGAGGGGCAGATACGCAGTATTTT. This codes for CASSRGTRGADTQYF.